Below, 2 T cell receptor beta chains from the same sample are listed, as sequenced in a study of blood T cell repertoires in COVID-19. The assay was immunoSEQ multiplex PCR, and TCRdb's table has in-frame clones only and misses some. The repertoire holds 250,000 to 300,000 clones, with 80% to 90% as singletons. Sequencing was carried out using peripheral blood. All receptors derive from a woman aged 70-85 years with acute or convalescent COVID-19.

V is TRBV2 and J is TRBJ1-2; 9 bases line up with TRBD1. After removal of 5 bases from V and 8 bases from J, the junction contained 6 bases not matched to a gene. Per the germline V gene, CDR1 is SNHLY and CDR2 is FYNNEI. The CDR3 runs 13 residues. CDR3 nucleotide sequence: TGTGCCAGCAGTAAGGGACAGGGCTCCGGCTACACCTTC. Translating gives CASSKGQGSGYTF. Full variable domain (outside the CDR3, taken from reference TRBV2 and TRBJ1-2): EPEVTQTPSHQVTQMGQEVILRCVPISNHLYFYWYRQILGQKVEFLVSFYNNEISEKSEIFDDQFSVERPDGSNFTLKIRSTKLEDSAMYFCASSKGQGSGYTFGSGTRLTVV.

This clone was detected only once. V is TRBV28 and J is TRBJ1-2; no firm D call. The germline V and J ends were trimmed by 4 bases and 5 bases, with 14 bases remaining between them. Germline lookup yields CDR1 MDHEN and CDR2 SYDVKM. This CDR3 region has 14 residues. The DNA for the CDR3 is TGTGCCAGCAGTTCCCATCCACCTCTATATGGCTACACCTTC. It specifies CASSSHPPLYGYTF.